In its sample, the clone carrying this T cell receptor beta chain was seen a few times. TCRdb's table, derived via immunoSEQ multiplex PCR, lists solely in-frame clones and lacks some. The table lists roughly 9,500 clones, about 70% of them singletons. These data originate in a study of neoadjuvant anti-PD-1 for oral cavity cancer. At the level of the study: Around day 43, patients without progression received a fourth nivolumab dose before surgery.

The trim removed 10 bases at V and 4 bases at J, leaving 10 bases unmatched. Germline CDR1 is SEHNR and CDR2 is FQNEAQ (reference sequence). This CDR3 contains 14 residues. The time point: after neoadjuvant nivolumab, at surgical resection. This specimen consisted of PBMCs, obtained after nivolumab (anti-PD-1) treatment. The chain uses TRBV7-9 and TRBJ1-1, with 9 bases that match TRBD1. This clonotype originated in a person between 40 and 80 years old with oral cavity squamous cell carcinoma. Here the CDR3 reads CATLTGGYGTEAFF. DNA for the CDR3: TGTGCCACTCTAACAGGGGGCTACGGCACTGAAGCTTTCTTT.